What follows describes a single TCR beta chain. This sample is drawn from a study of blood T cell repertoires in COVID-19. Overall study context: Nucleic acid was either cDNA or gDNA, and it came from T cells, B-cell-depleted T cells, or PBMCs.

The data were produced by immunoSEQ multiplex PCR, yet TCRdb's version contains in-frame clones alone and is incomplete. The data contain tens of thousands of clones, 75% to 85% of them singletons. The sequenced sample consisted of peripheral blood. This receptor was identified in a woman over 75 with acute or convalescent COVID-19.

In DNA, the CDR3 is TGCAGCGTTTCCAGGACTAGCGGGAATGAGCAGTTCTTC. Its translation: CSVSRTSGNEQFF. V is TRBV29-1 and J is TRBJ2-1, with 11 bases fitting TRBD2. The CDR3 is made up of 13 amino acids. J gave up 7 bases and V 5 bases, and 4 bases lay outside the gene matches. Germline values: CDR1 SQVTM, CDR2 ANQGSEA.